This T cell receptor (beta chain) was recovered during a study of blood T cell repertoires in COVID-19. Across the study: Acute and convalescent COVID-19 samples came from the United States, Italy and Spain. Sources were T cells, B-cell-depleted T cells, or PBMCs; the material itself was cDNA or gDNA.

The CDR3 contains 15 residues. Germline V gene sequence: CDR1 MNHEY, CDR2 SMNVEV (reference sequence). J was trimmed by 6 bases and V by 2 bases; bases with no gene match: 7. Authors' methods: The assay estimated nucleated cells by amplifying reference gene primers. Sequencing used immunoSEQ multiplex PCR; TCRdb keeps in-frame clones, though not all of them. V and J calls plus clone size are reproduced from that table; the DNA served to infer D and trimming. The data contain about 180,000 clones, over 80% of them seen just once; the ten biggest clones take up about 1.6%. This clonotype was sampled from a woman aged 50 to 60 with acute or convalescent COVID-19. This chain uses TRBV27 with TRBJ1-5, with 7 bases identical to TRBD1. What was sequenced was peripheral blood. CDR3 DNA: TGTGCCAGCAGTTTAGAGGGGGCGCCGGGTCAGCCCCAGCATTTT. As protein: CASSLEGAPGQPQHF.